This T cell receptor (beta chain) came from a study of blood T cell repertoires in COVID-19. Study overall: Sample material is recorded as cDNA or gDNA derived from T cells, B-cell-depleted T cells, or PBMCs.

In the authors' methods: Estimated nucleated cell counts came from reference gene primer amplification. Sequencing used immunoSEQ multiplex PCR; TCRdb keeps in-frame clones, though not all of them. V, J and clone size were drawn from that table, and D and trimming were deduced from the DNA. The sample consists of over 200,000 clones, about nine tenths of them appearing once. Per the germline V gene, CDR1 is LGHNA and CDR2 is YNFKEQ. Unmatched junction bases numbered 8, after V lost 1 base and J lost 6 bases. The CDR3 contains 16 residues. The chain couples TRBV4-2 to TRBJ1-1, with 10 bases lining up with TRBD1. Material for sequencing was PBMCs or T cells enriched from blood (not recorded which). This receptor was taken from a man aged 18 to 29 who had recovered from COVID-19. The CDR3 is CASSQVRDRGFAEAFF. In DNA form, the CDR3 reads TGTGCCAGCAGCCAAGTAAGGGACAGGGGTTTCGCTGAAGCTTTCTTT.